This T cell receptor beta chain is from a study of T cell responses to AZD1222 COVID-19 vaccine. Study findings and constraints: Females outnumbered males among donors, who were mostly white British; clonal diversity was possibly underestimated. Vaccine-related CD4 TCRs covered spike, predominating at 160-218 and 743-854. Just a handful of AZD1222 recipients tested seropositive at baseline.

Clones were read by immunoSEQ multiplex PCR, and TCRdb kept only the in-frame ones, dropping some. The table shows 150,000 to 200,000 clones, with roughly nine tenths occurring only once. About this clone: Its specificity is not known.

Sequencing used peripheral blood, obtained on day 0 of AZD1222 vaccination. This TCR was recovered from an adult in good health.

The DNA for the CDR3 is TGTGCCAGCTCACCACCGATGCCCGCGGGGCTCTCGGACACCATATATTTT. It yields the protein CASSPPMPAGLSDTIYF. The J gene is TRBJ1-3, the V gene TRBV18; tentative D call: TRBD1 (5 bases). The CDR3 extends over 17 amino acids. Trimming shortened V by 0 bases and J by 8 bases, and 20 bases separated the two germline ends. Germline-derived CDR1 and CDR2 are KGHSH and LQKENI.